A selection of T cell receptor beta chains follows, all from one sample in a study of patients and donors after allogeneic stem cell transplantation. TCRdb ran MiXCR on the RT-PCR reads and lists one entry per CDR3 protein. Of about a million distinct CDR3 sequences listed, about 20% are singletons. The sample consisted of blood, either unsorted or a sorted T cell fraction (not recorded which). These receptor sequences come from a human donor who was either an allogeneic HSCT recipient or a stem cell or donor lymphocyte infusion donor (not recorded which). It is not recorded whose cells these are; they may come from a transplant donor. Each CDR3 is given with its conserved first and last residue. The D gene is left open where the match is weak. A clone size is listed for some rows: how often the clone was seen (once, few, many), or a class if it is expanded.

j_call: TRBJ1-1
v_call: TRBV12-3/TRBV12-4
d_call: TRBD1
clone_size: many
cdr3_nt: TGTGCCAGCAGTACGGGACAGATGAACACTGAAGCTTTCTTT
cdr3_aa: CASSTGQMNTEAFF

j_call: TRBJ2-2
v_call: TRBV11-3
d_call: NA
clone_size: NA
cdr3_nt: TGTGCCAGCAGCCCCCCGCTCCGGGGTCCCGGGGAGCTGTTTTTT
cdr3_aa: CASSPPLRGPGELFF

j_call: TRBJ2-3
v_call: TRBV2
d_call: NA
clone_size: NA
cdr3_nt: TGTGCCAGCAGAAACCAGGGCGGAACAGATACGCAGTATTTT
cdr3_aa: CASRNQGGTDTQYF

j_call: TRBJ1-2
v_call: TRBV6-6
d_call: TRBD1
clone_size: NA
cdr3_nt: TGTGCCAGCACCGAAGACAGGGCGGGCTACACCTTC
cdr3_aa: CASTEDRAGYTF

j_call: TRBJ1-1
v_call: TRBV24-1
d_call: TRBD1
clone_size: few
cdr3_nt: TGTGCCACCAGTGAAGCGGGACAGGACGGGAACACTGAAGCTTTCTTT
cdr3_aa: CATSEAGQDGNTEAFF

j_call: TRBJ2-7
v_call: TRBV5-1
d_call: TRBD1
clone_size: few
cdr3_nt: TGCGCCTCTAGTCGACAGGGGGAGTACGAGCAGTACTTC
cdr3_aa: CASSRQGEYEQYF

j_call: TRBJ2-7
v_call: TRBV10-3
d_call: NA
clone_size: NA
cdr3_nt: TGTGCCATCAGTGGGCGGGAAGTCTACGAGCAGTACTTC
cdr3_aa: CAISGREVYEQYF

j_call: TRBJ2-5
v_call: TRBV12-3/TRBV12-4
d_call: NA
clone_size: NA
cdr3_nt: TGTGCCAGCAGTTTAGTCGGAGGGGAGGAAGAGACCCAGTACTTC
cdr3_aa: CASSLVGGEEETQYF

j_call: TRBJ1-5
v_call: TRBV20-1
d_call: NA
clone_size: NA
cdr3_nt: TGCAGTGGGGCGGTCGCCAAGTATCAGCCCCAGCATTTT
cdr3_aa: CSGAVAKYQPQHF

j_call: TRBJ1-5
v_call: TRBV24-1
d_call: NA
clone_size: NA
cdr3_nt: TGTGCCACCTCGCAGTCCACGAATCAGCCCCAGCATTTT
cdr3_aa: CATSQSTNQPQHF

j_call: TRBJ2-3
v_call: TRBV5-1
d_call: TRBD1
clone_size: many
cdr3_nt: TGCGCCAGCAGCACAGGGGCCACAGATACGCAGTATTTT
cdr3_aa: CASSTGATDTQYF

j_call: TRBJ2-7
v_call: TRBV6-1
d_call: TRBD2
clone_size: few
cdr3_nt: TGTGCCAGCAGCCCAGCGGGGGGGGCCTACGAGCAGTACTTC
cdr3_aa: CASSPAGGAYEQYF

j_call: TRBJ2-1
v_call: TRBV10-3
d_call: TRBD2
clone_size: NA
cdr3_nt: TGTGCCATCAGCCGGGGGGATGAGCAGTTCTTC
cdr3_aa: CAISRGDEQFF

j_call: TRBJ2-1
v_call: TRBV2
d_call: NA
clone_size: few
cdr3_nt: TGTGCCAGCAGTGGGTGGGAGCAAAACAATGAGCAGTTCTTC
cdr3_aa: CASSGWEQNNEQFF

j_call: TRBJ2-1
v_call: TRBV7-2
d_call: NA
clone_size: few
cdr3_nt: TGTGCCAGCAGCCGTAACAGGGTACCAAATGAGCAGTTCTTC
cdr3_aa: CASSRNRVPNEQFF

j_call: TRBJ2-1
v_call: TRBV5-1
d_call: TRBD2
clone_size: few
cdr3_nt: TGCGCCAGCAGCTTGGCTAGGACTAGCGGGGGGAGCTCCTACAATGAGCAGTTCTTC
cdr3_aa: CASSLARTSGGSSYNEQFF

j_call: TRBJ1-2
v_call: TRBV7-3
d_call: NA
clone_size: NA
cdr3_nt: TGTGCCAGCAGCCTCGGGCGGGGGGCGAGCGGCTACACCTTC
cdr3_aa: CASSLGRGASGYTF

j_call: TRBJ1-1
v_call: TRBV15
d_call: NA
clone_size: NA
cdr3_nt: TGTGCCACCAGCAGATCCAAGACCGGGGATACTGAAGCTTTCTTT
cdr3_aa: CATSRSKTGDTEAFF

j_call: TRBJ1-1
v_call: TRBV28
d_call: NA
clone_size: few
cdr3_nt: TGTGCCAGCAGTTTATCAGAGGGAGAAGCTTTCTTT
cdr3_aa: CASSLSEGEAFF

j_call: TRBJ1-1
v_call: TRBV29-1
d_call: TRBD1
clone_size: few
cdr3_nt: TGCAGCGTGTGGACAGGATCGAACGCTGAAGCTTTCTTT
cdr3_aa: CSVWTGSNAEAFF

j_call: TRBJ2-5
v_call: TRBV28
d_call: NA
clone_size: NA
cdr3_nt: TGTGCCAGCAGTTTAGGCAGGGCCAAGGAGACCCAGTACTTC
cdr3_aa: CASSLGRAKETQYF

j_call: TRBJ1-2
v_call: TRBV7-9
d_call: NA
clone_size: NA
cdr3_nt: TGTGCCAGCAGCTTAGCAGGATCGTACTATGGCTACACCTTC
cdr3_aa: CASSLAGSYYGYTF

j_call: TRBJ1-1
v_call: TRBV25-1
d_call: TRBD1
clone_size: few
cdr3_nt: TGTGCCAGCAGTGAGGGACAGGCTCCGAACACTGAAGCTTTCTTT
cdr3_aa: CASSEGQAPNTEAFF

j_call: TRBJ1-5
v_call: TRBV13
d_call: NA
clone_size: few
cdr3_nt: TGTGCCAGCAGCCAAAAAGATAAGGGCAATCAGCCCCAGCATTTT
cdr3_aa: CASSQKDKGNQPQHF

j_call: TRBJ2-3
v_call: TRBV9
d_call: TRBD1
clone_size: NA
cdr3_nt: TGTGCCAGCAGCGTTGAGGGGGCCACAGATACGCAGTATTTT
cdr3_aa: CASSVEGATDTQYF

j_call: TRBJ2-1
v_call: TRBV27
d_call: TRBD1
clone_size: NA
cdr3_nt: TGTGCCAGCAAAACTCAGGGGGCCTACAATGAGCAGTTCTTC
cdr3_aa: CASKTQGAYNEQFF

j_call: TRBJ2-3
v_call: TRBV12-3/TRBV12-4
d_call: NA
clone_size: many
cdr3_nt: TGTGCCAGCAGTTTGGCCAGATTCACGGATACGCAGTATTTT
cdr3_aa: CASSLARFTDTQYF

j_call: TRBJ1-2
v_call: TRBV27
d_call: TRBD1
clone_size: few
cdr3_nt: TGTGCCAGCCCGGGACAGAACTATGGCTACACCTTC
cdr3_aa: CASPGQNYGYTF

j_call: TRBJ1-4
v_call: TRBV6-1
d_call: NA
clone_size: NA
cdr3_nt: TGTGCCAGTGGCCGGCAGGGTCGATTTGGTGAAAAACTGTTTTTT
cdr3_aa: CASGRQGRFGEKLFF

j_call: TRBJ1-2
v_call: TRBV3-1
d_call: NA
clone_size: NA
cdr3_nt: TGTGCCAGCAGCCCCCGGTCTGGCGCAGCCCCCCCCTATGGCTACACCTTC
cdr3_aa: CASSPRSGAAPPYGYTF

j_call: TRBJ1-1
v_call: TRBV5-1
d_call: TRBD1
clone_size: NA
cdr3_nt: TGCGCCAGCAGCTTAGAAGGGGGCTGGATCAGTGAAGCTTTCTTT
cdr3_aa: CASSLEGGWISEAFF

j_call: TRBJ1-3
v_call: TRBV12-3/TRBV12-4
d_call: NA
clone_size: NA
cdr3_nt: TGTGCCAGCAGTTTAGTGCCGGGAAACACCATATATTTT
cdr3_aa: CASSLVPGNTIYF

j_call: TRBJ1-3
v_call: TRBV5-1
d_call: TRBD1
clone_size: NA
cdr3_nt: TGCGCCAGCAGGAATGGACAGGTCCCTGGAAACACCATATATTTT
cdr3_aa: CASRNGQVPGNTIYF

j_call: TRBJ1-6
v_call: TRBV9
d_call: TRBD1
clone_size: few
cdr3_nt: TGTGCCAGCAGCGCCACGAGTATGACAGGGGGCTCTTCACCCCTCCACTTT
cdr3_aa: CASSATSMTGGSSPLHF

j_call: TRBJ2-5
v_call: TRBV7-9
d_call: TRBD1
clone_size: few
cdr3_nt: TGTGCCAGCAGCTTAACCCTAGGACAGGACAGGGAGACCCAGTACTTC
cdr3_aa: CASSLTLGQDRETQYF

j_call: TRBJ1-5
v_call: TRBV6-1
d_call: NA
clone_size: few
cdr3_nt: TGTGCCAGCAGTGGTGGCACTAAAACGCCCCAGCATTTT
cdr3_aa: CASSGGTKTPQHF

j_call: TRBJ2-7
v_call: TRBV6-5
d_call: NA
clone_size: few
cdr3_nt: TGTGCCAGCAGTTCCCCCGGGGCAGGGAGCTACGAGCAGTACTTC
cdr3_aa: CASSSPGAGSYEQYF

j_call: TRBJ2-1
v_call: TRBV4-2
d_call: TRBD2
clone_size: NA
cdr3_nt: TGTGCCAGCAATCCTAGCGGGGGGGCAGGTGAGCAGTTCTTC
cdr3_aa: CASNPSGGAGEQFF

j_call: TRBJ2-3
v_call: TRBV18
d_call: NA
clone_size: few
cdr3_nt: TGTGCCAGCTCACCGGCCTTTCGGCATACGCAGTATTTT
cdr3_aa: CASSPAFRHTQYF

j_call: TRBJ2-5
v_call: TRBV4-3
d_call: NA
clone_size: few
cdr3_nt: TGCGCCAGCAGCCAAGAGAGGGGAGGCGTTTGGGAGACCCAGTACTTC
cdr3_aa: CASSQERGGVWETQYF

j_call: TRBJ2-7
v_call: TRBV6-5
d_call: NA
clone_size: few
cdr3_nt: TGTGCCAGCAGTTACTCGGACGACCTCTACGAGCAGTACTTC
cdr3_aa: CASSYSDDLYEQYF

j_call: TRBJ1-2
v_call: TRBV6-5
d_call: NA
clone_size: NA
cdr3_nt: TGTGCCAGCAGTTACTCGGCGGGGCCCCAGTATGGCTACACCTTC
cdr3_aa: CASSYSAGPQYGYTF

j_call: TRBJ2-7
v_call: TRBV12-3/TRBV12-4
d_call: TRBD1
clone_size: many
cdr3_nt: TGTGCCAGCAGTACACAGGGGGCCTCCGAGCAGTACTTC
cdr3_aa: CASSTQGASEQYF

j_call: TRBJ2-5
v_call: TRBV27
d_call: NA
clone_size: NA
cdr3_nt: TGTGCCAGCAGTCTCGCTCGGGGGTCCACCCGGGGAGAGACCCAGTACTTC
cdr3_aa: CASSLARGSTRGETQYF

j_call: TRBJ1-2
v_call: TRBV15
d_call: NA
clone_size: NA
cdr3_nt: TGTGCCACCAGCCGATTCGAGAGAGGTGGCTACACCTTC
cdr3_aa: CATSRFERGGYTF

j_call: TRBJ1-5
v_call: TRBV6-2/TRBV6-3
d_call: NA
clone_size: NA
cdr3_nt: TGTGCCAGCAGTTACGCCTCCGTGGGTAGAAGCAATCAGCCCCAGCATTTT
cdr3_aa: CASSYASVGRSNQPQHF

j_call: TRBJ2-3
v_call: TRBV5-6
d_call: NA
clone_size: many
cdr3_nt: TGTGCCAGCAGCTTCAGGTCAGGAGATACGCAGTATTTT
cdr3_aa: CASSFRSGDTQYF

j_call: TRBJ2-5
v_call: TRBV25-1
d_call: NA
clone_size: few
cdr3_nt: TGTGCCAGCAGTGAATTAACGGGGTACCAAGAGACCCAGTACTTC
cdr3_aa: CASSELTGYQETQYF

j_call: TRBJ2-7
v_call: TRBV29-1
d_call: NA
clone_size: few
cdr3_nt: TGCAGCGTTGAAGAGATCGCGGCGCGAGAGCAGTACTTC
cdr3_aa: CSVEEIAAREQYF

j_call: TRBJ1-1
v_call: TRBV7-9
d_call: NA
clone_size: few
cdr3_nt: TGTGCCAGCATCCCGGGGGTAATGAACACTGAAGCTTTCTTT
cdr3_aa: CASIPGVMNTEAFF

j_call: TRBJ1-3
v_call: TRBV20-1
d_call: NA
clone_size: NA
cdr3_nt: TGCAGTGGGAACGGACACTCCGGAAACACCATATATTTT
cdr3_aa: CSGNGHSGNTIYF

j_call: TRBJ2-5
v_call: TRBV5-4
d_call: TRBD2
clone_size: NA
cdr3_nt: TGTGCCAGCACCCTCGGGGGACCAGCGGGAGGACTAGAGACCCAGTACTTC
cdr3_aa: CASTLGGPAGGLETQYF

j_call: TRBJ2-3
v_call: TRBV11-2
d_call: TRBD1
clone_size: NA
cdr3_nt: TGTGCCAGCAGACAGGGGGCAACAGATACGCAGTATTTT
cdr3_aa: CASRQGATDTQYF

j_call: TRBJ2-7
v_call: TRBV28
d_call: NA
clone_size: NA
cdr3_nt: TGTGCCAGCAGTTTATTCCCCACAGGGAGGTCTTACGAGCAGTACTTC
cdr3_aa: CASSLFPTGRSYEQYF

j_call: TRBJ1-2
v_call: TRBV6-5
d_call: NA
clone_size: few
cdr3_nt: TGTGCCAGCAGTTACTCGGGGCAGGGGTCCTTCTATGGCTACACCTTC
cdr3_aa: CASSYSGQGSFYGYTF